One and the same sample provided the 31 T cell receptor beta chains below, sequenced in a study of CD8 T cells in ankylosing spondylitis. TCRdb itself ran the 5' RACE reads through MiXCR, one entry per CDR3 protein. This sample carries roughly 250,000 distinct CDR3 sequences, over 9.5% of them seen once, and the ten largest clones take 2.6%. Sequenced sample: blood, either unsorted or a sorted T cell fraction (not recorded which). Source of these receptors: a male donor with ankylosing spondylitis or in good health (not recorded which).

This clonotype has only a few counts. This chain connects TRBV2 to TRBJ2-4, with TRBD2 matching 7 bases. Germline CDR1 reads SNHLY; CDR2 reads FYNNEI. The J segment lost 8 bases and the V segment lost 8 bases, leaving 3 bases of the junction unmatched. The CDR3 is made up of 11 amino acids. The CDR3 protein is CASGGGDIQYF. CDR3 DNA sequence: TGTGCCAGCGGGGGGGGAGACATTCAGTACTTC.

This clonotype was counted at least ten times. In DNA form, the CDR3 reads TGCGCCAGCAGCTGGGACAGCGTTAACACTGAAGCTTTCTTT. Amino acid sequence: CASSWDSVNTEAFF. J is TRBJ1-1 and V is TRBV5-1; TRBD1 aligns across 7 bases. V was clipped by 3 bases and J by 2 bases; unmatched bases: 4. The CDR3 is 14 residues long. The germline V gene encodes CDR1 SGHRS and CDR2 YFSETQ.

This clonotype occurred many times. The V and J genes are TRBV6-1 and TRBJ1-1; TRBD1 might be the D (6 bases). This CDR3 is built from 16 residues. Deletions cut 7 bases from V and 4 bases from J, with 22 bases between. Germline loops: CDR1 MNHNS, CDR2 SASEGT. The CDR3 region has the DNA TGTGCCAGCACCCCACTGGAGGGGGGAAGGAGCACTGAAGCTTTCTTT. Translating gives CASTPLEGGRSTEAFF.

This clonotype was seen a few times. The rearrangement uses TRBV2 and TRBJ1-1; D uncertain. This CDR3 region has 11 residues. CDR1 and CDR2 from the germline V gene are SNHLY and FYNNEI. V gave up 7 bases and J gave up 7 bases, with 10 bases separating them. CDR3 nucleotides: TGTGCCAGCATGATCCATGGTGAAGCTTTCTTT. Protein product: CASMIHGEAFF.

This clonotype was counted at least ten times. This chain connects TRBV7-2 to TRBJ1-2; 7 nucleotides match TRBD1. This CDR3 is 15 amino acids long. Trimming cost V 5 bases and J 4 bases; bases outside gene matches: 10. The germline gives CDR1 SGHTA, CDR2 FQGNSA. The CDR3 bases are TGTGCCAGCAGCCCCCAGGGCAGGGGGTTCTATGGCTACACCTTC. Translated: CASSPQGRGFYGYTF.

The V gene is TRBV6-5, the J gene TRBJ2-7, with 7 bases that match TRBD1. Looked up from germline, CDR1 is MNHEY and CDR2 is SVGAGI. The length of the CDR3 is 15 residues. Losses at the gene ends were 0 bases for V and 2 bases for J; bases not matched to a gene: 4. DNA for the CDR3: TGTGCCAGCAGTTACTCACAGGGGACCCCCTACGAGCAGTACTTC. Translation: CASSYSQGTPYEQYF.

This clonotype has at least ten counts. The chain recombines TRBV6-1 with TRBJ1-2; D uncertain. Germline V gene sequence: CDR1 MNHNS, CDR2 SASEGT. This CDR3 comprises 18 residues. V was trimmed by 0 bases and J by 0 bases, leaving 17 bases between them. CDR3 bases: TGTGCCAGCAGTGAAGCTCTGCAGCCAGGAGAAGCTAACTATGGCTACACCTTC. Translated: CASSEALQPGEANYGYTF.

This clonotype was seen a few times. This CDR3 reads CSAREGAYNEQFF. The CDR3 nucleotides are TGCAGTGCTAGGGAAGGGGCCTACAATGAGCAGTTCTTC. The V call is TRBV20-1, the J call TRBJ2-1, with D possibly being TRBD1 (5 bases). The CDR3 is 13 amino acids. Deletions cut 3 bases from V and 2 bases from J, with 8 bases between. Germline V CDR1 and CDR2: DFQATT, SNEGSKA (reference sequence).

This clonotype has a count of ten or more. The chain has TRBV6-1 and TRBJ2-3, with 7 bases that match TRBD1. Germline CDR1 and CDR2: MNHNS and SASEGT. CDR3 length: 14 residues. J lost 4 bases, V lost 7 bases, and 8 bases had no gene match. The CDR3 loop is CASTLRDSPDTQYF. The DNA for the CDR3 is TGTGCCAGCACTCTCCGGGACAGCCCAGATACGCAGTATTTT.

In this sample, this clonotype turned up many times. The chain recombines TRBV12-3 or TRBV12-4 with TRBJ2-7; 10 bases agree with TRBD2. The CDR3 has 15 residues. With V trimmed by 2 bases and J by 3 bases, 4 bases remained unmatched. The DNA for the CDR3 is TGTGCCAGCAGTTTAAGTAGCGGGAGGTTCTACGAGCAGTACTTC. This encodes CASSLSSGRFYEQYF.

Ten or more counts support this clonotype. The chain combines TRBV5-6 with TRBJ2-3, with D possibly matching TRBD2 (6 bases). The V gene lost 4 bases and the J gene lost 4 bases, with 19 bases spanning the gap. The CDR3 sequence is 16 residues long. Germline CDR1 reads SGHDT; CDR2 reads YYEEEE. The CDR3 nucleotides are TGTGCCAGCAGCCCCCAGGCCGGGGGAGCCCCAGATACGCAGTATTTT. It codes for CASSPQAGGAPDTQYF.

The chain recombines TRBV29-1 with TRBJ2-1, with D uncertain. In germline, CDR1 is SQVTM, CDR2 ANQGSEA. The CDR3 contains 9 residues. The germline V and J ends were trimmed by 5 bases and 8 bases, with 4 bases remaining between them. CDR3 sequence (DNA): TGCAGCGTTTCTTATGAGCAGTTCTTC. Its translation is CSVSYEQFF.

In its sample, this clonotype was seen many times. The rearrangement links TRBV10-3 to TRBJ2-7; TRBD2 agrees at 10 bases. Germline V gives CDR1 ENHRY, CDR2 SYGVKD. Trimming removed 2 bases from V and 5 bases from J; junction bases left unmatched: 9. CDR3 length: 16 residues. The DNA of the CDR3 is TGTGCCATCAGTGAGCCGCGGACTAGCGGTGACAACGAGCAGTACTTC. This translates into CAISEPRTSGDNEQYF.

This clonotype was recorded many times. V and J are TRBV5-1 and TRBJ1-5; D is unresolved. The germline CDR1 and CDR2 sequences are SGHRS and YFSETQ. CDR3 length: 13 amino acids. V lost 7 bases to trimming and J lost 5 bases, with 13 bases between them. The CDR3 DNA reads as TGCGCCAGCGGCCGGGATCCACATCAGCCCCAGCATTTT. Translated: CASGRDPHQPQHF.

This clonotype was counted only a few times. Given a much more abundant clone one base away, this may be a read error. The V and J genes are TRBV6-2 or TRBV6-3 and TRBJ1-5; 7 nucleotides match TRBD1. Germline CDR1 MNHEY, CDR2 SVGEGT. The CDR3 loop spans 17 amino acids. CDR3 DNA sequence: TGTGCCAACAGTTACGCAGGGGGACAAATGGCAAATCAGCCCCAGCATTTT. Translating gives CANSYAGGQMANQPQHF.

This clonotype appeared many times. The gene calls are TRBV3-1 and TRBJ2-2; D may be TRBD2 (6 bases). CDR3 length: 16 amino acids. Germline V CDR1 and CDR2: LGHDT, YNNKEL (reference sequence). V was shortened by 2 bases and J by 5 bases, with 15 bases between the two germline ends. CDR3 bases: TGTGCCAGCAGCCAACGCTCCGGGACTTCAACCGGGGAGCTGTTTTTT. Amino acids: CASSQRSGTSTGELFF.

This clonotype occurred many times. CDR3: CASSSPLVGASTDTQYF. The CDR3 nucleotides read TGTGCCAGCAGTTCCCCCCTCGTGGGGGCCAGCACAGATACGCAGTATTTT. The genes are TRBV6-5 and TRBJ2-3; the D gene is possibly TRBD1 (6 bases). The CDR3 loop spans 17 amino acids. Germline V gives CDR1 MNHEY, CDR2 SVGAGI. Trimming took off 4 bases at V and 0 bases at J, with 17 bases between the two ends.

This clonotype has at least ten counts. The V and J genes are TRBV20-1 and TRBJ1-1; a weak D match, TRBD1 (6 bases). Germline loops: CDR1 DFQATT, CDR2 SNEGSKA (reference sequence). Trimming pared 1 base from V and 5 bases from J, leaving 14 bases between. This CDR3 is 14 amino acids long. Here the CDR3 reads CSARGGRGETEAFF. The CDR3 nucleotides read TGCAGTGCTAGAGGTGGGAGGGGGGAAACTGAAGCTTTCTTT.

The sample holds many counts of this clonotype. The rearrangement links TRBV3-1 to TRBJ2-5; 13 nucleotides match TRBD2. Germline V lookup: CDR1 LGHDT, CDR2 YNNKEL (reference sequence). V was pared by 10 bases and J by 4 bases, with 6 bases of the junction left unmatched. The CDR3 is 14 amino acids. As DNA, the CDR3 is TGTGCCACTAGACTAGCGGGAGGTGGAGAGACCCAGTACTTC. Translating gives CATRLAGGGETQYF.

This clonotype was recorded a few times. The chain uses TRBV4-2 and TRBJ1-4; 7 nucleotides align to TRBD1. V dropped 3 bases and J dropped 3; count of bases not matched to a gene: 1. This CDR3 contains 14 residues. CDR1 is LGHNA and CDR2 is YNFKEQ in the germline V gene. The CDR3 loop reads CASSHGQANEKLFF. For the CDR3, the DNA is TGTGCCAGCAGCCACGGACAGGCTAATGAAAAACTGTTTTTT.

This clonotype was detected many times. The V gene is TRBV30, the J gene TRBJ2-1; D is uncertain. This CDR3 is built from 12 residues. Trimming took off 0 bases at V and 7 bases at J, with 7 bases between the two ends. The V gene's germline CDR1 is GTSNPN and CDR2 SVGIG (reference sequence). The CDR3, as DNA: TGTGCCTGGAGTGTACTGAGGAATGAGCAGTTCTTC. The encoded protein is CAWSVLRNEQFF.

This clonotype was recorded at least ten times. This rearrangement joins TRBV5-1 to TRBJ2-1, with 8 bases identical to TRBD2. The V segment lost 6 bases and the J segment 2 bases; nucleotides outside the gene matches: 10. The CDR3 extends over 16 amino acids. Germline assignment: CDR1 SGHRS and CDR2 YFSETQ. The CDR3 DNA sequence: TGCGCCAGCACCCGGGGGGGGGTCCTCGCCTACAATGAGCAGTTCTTC. It encodes CASTRGGVLAYNEQFF.

This clonotype was seen ten or more times. This chain joins TRBV30 and TRBJ1-6; D unresolved. Germline V gene sequence: CDR1 GTSNPN, CDR2 SVGIG (reference sequence). CDR3 size: 11 residues. V was shortened by 5 bases and J by 12 bases, with 11 bases between the two germline ends. The CDR3: CAWGTPRPLHF. In DNA form, the CDR3 reads TGTGCCTGGGGAACCCCTCGACCCCTCCACTTT.

The CDR3 bases are TGTGCCAGCAGCTTAACAGACCTGAACACTGAAGCTTTCTTT. Amino acids: CASSLTDLNTEAFF. This chain connects TRBV11-2 to TRBJ1-1; D is unresolved. With 2 bases removed from V and 0 bases from J, the gap between germline ends came to 7 bases. The CDR3 totals 14 residues. The germline CDR1 and CDR2 sequences are SGHAT and FQNNGV.

This clonotype was seen many times. The V call is TRBV29-1, the J call TRBJ2-1; the match to TRBD1 covers 9 bases. CDR3 length equals 14 residues. Trimming at V came to 4 bases and at J to 6 bases, leaving 7 bases not matched to a gene. Germline V gives CDR1 SQVTM, CDR2 ANQGSEA. The CDR3 bases are TGCAGCGTTGCGTGGACAGGGGTATTCAATGAGCAGTTCTTC. Its translation: CSVAWTGVFNEQFF.

This clonotype was seen at least ten times. The chain couples TRBV25-1 to TRBJ1-5, with unresolved D. Looked up from germline, CDR1 is MGHDK and CDR2 is SYGVNS. The CDR3 runs to 12 residues. Between the trimmed V and J ends, which lost 5 bases and 1 base, there was a span of 3 bases. The CDR3 region is CASSFSNQPQHF. DNA of the CDR3: TGTGCCAGCAGTTTCAGCAATCAGCCCCAGCATTTT.

This chain uses TRBV7-2 with TRBJ1-4; D ambiguous. In germline, CDR1 is SGHTA, CDR2 FQGNSA. V shed 3 bases and J shed 0 bases, with 11 bases lying between them. This CDR3 is 16 amino acids long. The CDR3 nucleotides read TGTGCCAGCAGCTTTGACGGCGGGGCAACTAATGAAAAACTGTTTTTT. Encoded protein: CASSFDGGATNEKLFF.

This clonotype was counted many times. The V and J genes are TRBV29-1 and TRBJ1-5; no firm D call. The germline gives CDR1 SQVTM, CDR2 ANQGSEA. The CDR3 is 12 amino acids. The ends were cut back, 4 bases at V and 4 bases at J, with 8 bases in the middle. In DNA form, the CDR3 reads TGCAGCGTTGGCGGTGGGAATCAGCCCCAGCATTTT. This sequence encodes CSVGGGNQPQHF.

This clonotype appeared many times. V usage is TRBV7-2 and J usage is TRBJ2-3; D uncertain. Trimming removed 3 bases at V and 2 bases at J, with 6 bases between. In germline, CDR1 is SGHTA, CDR2 FQGNSA. There are 13 residues in the CDR3. CDR3 residues: CASSLLHTDTQYF. The CDR3 DNA sequence: TGTGCCAGCAGCTTGTTACACACAGATACGCAGTATTTT.

This clonotype was seen more than once but under ten times. The chain is built from TRBV3-1 and TRBJ2-1, with a weak D call TRBD2 (5 bases). V shed 8 bases and J shed 6 bases, with 17 bases lying between them. This CDR3 is built from 14 residues. Germline values: CDR1 LGHDT, CDR2 YNNKEL (reference sequence). The CDR3 nucleotides read TGTGCCAGCTCCTTGAGGGAAGGGAGCAATGAGCAGTTCTTC. This translates into CASSLREGSNEQFF.

This clonotype was observed at least ten times. The rearrangement links TRBV18 to TRBJ2-1, with 8 bases aligning to TRBD1. Germline loops: CDR1 KGHSH, CDR2 LQKENI. V was pared by 6 bases and J by 5 bases, with 9 bases of the junction left unmatched. The CDR3 is 15 amino acids. The CDR3 sequence is CASSPGQGAHNEQFF. In nucleotides, the CDR3 is TGTGCCAGCTCTCCCGGACAGGGAGCACACAATGAGCAGTTCTTC. Using reference TRBV18 and TRBJ2-1 for the parts outside the CDR3, the full variable domain is NAGVMQNPRHLVRRRGQEARLRCSPMKGHSHVYWYRQLPEEGLKFMVYLQKENIIDESGMPKERFSAEFPKEGPSILRIQQVVRGDSAAYFCASSPGQGAHNEQFFGPGTRLTVL.